The clone carrying this T cell receptor (beta chain) was counted between two and nine times. What it recognizes is unknown. The data derive from a study of chemoradiotherapy in HPV16-positive cancers. Study-level results: Non-HPV-specific T cells did not expand in tumors during treatment, whereas candidate HPV-specific clones and E7-related motifs did.

The CDR3 loop spans 14 amino acids. The germline V gene has CDR1 MGHDK and CDR2 SYGVNS. Trimming removed 4 bases at V and 1 base at J, with 8 bases between. Repertoires were sampled repeatedly during chemoradiotherapy. The protocol was immunoSEQ multiplex PCR, while the TCRdb copy is restricted to in-frame clones and leaves out a portion. This sample has about 32,000 clones; 88% occur once, and the top ten carry under 5.5%. Material: blood, obtained from a patient who underwent chemoradiotherapy. The rearrangement uses TRBV25-1 and TRBJ1-5; the D gene is possibly TRBD1 (5 bases). This clonotype was sampled from a human donor with HPV-associated anogenital cancer. The CDR3, as DNA: TGTGCCAGCAGTGGACAGTTGAGCAATCAGCCCCAGCATTTT. Its protein product is CASSGQLSNQPQHF.